This T cell receptor beta chain emerged from a study of cytomegalovirus exposure and HLA in healthy donors. PCR employed 60 Vbeta and 13 Jbeta primers. Here immunoSEQ multiplex PCR was the method, and the copy in TCRdb shows in-frame clones only, minus some. The data show a few hundred thousand clones, around 80% seen once. A remark on this clone: Its antigen is not identified.

Study results and limitations: Later analysis identified several of the most significant clusters that appeared linked to common viral pathogens.

Everyone who donated was a healthy bone marrow donor. CDR1 and CDR2 (germline): MNHEY, SMNVEV (reference sequence). V trimming: 10 bases; J trimming: 4 bases; junction bases outside the gene matches: 1. The CDR3 length is 13 residues. The chain employs TRBV27 and TRBJ2-7; 16 bases align to TRBD2. This receptor was taken from a girl aged 2 to 9 in good health and CMV-seronegative. The sample consisted of PBMCs. CDR3 residues: CATGLAGGYEQYF. The CDR3 region has the DNA TGTGCCACGGGACTAGCGGGAGGGTACGAGCAGTACTTC.